Below are 18 T cell receptor beta chains sequenced from a single sample in a study of cytomegalovirus exposure and HLA in healthy donors. This PCR relied on a set of 60 Vbeta primers and 13 Jbeta primers. Profiling relied on immunoSEQ multiplex PCR, and the TCRdb table lists in-frame clones only, not all of them. Altogether 100,000 to 150,000 clones are present, roughly four fifths being singletons, with the ten largest covering about 1.7%. The sequenced sample consisted of PBMCs. The origin of the receptors is a woman aged 45 to 65 in good health and CMV-seronegative.

The V and J genes are TRBV5-1 and TRBJ1-1; D remains unclear. CDR3 length: 13 amino acids. Germline loops: CDR1 SGHRS, CDR2 YFSETQ. The V gene lost 7 bases and the J gene lost 5 bases, with 15 bases spanning the gap. The CDR3 is CASYVWGGTEAFF. The DNA for the CDR3 is TGCGCCAGCTACGTTTGGGGAGGGACTGAAGCTTTCTTT.

CDR3: CASSSPLDGGVEQFF. The CDR3, as DNA: TGTGCCAGCAGCTCCCCCCTAGACGGGGGGGTTGAGCAGTTCTTC. This chain uses TRBV7-2 with TRBJ2-1, with TRBD2 matching 8 bases. The CDR3 runs to 15 residues. V dropped 4 bases and J dropped 9; count of bases not matched to a gene: 11. Germline V gives CDR1 SGHTA, CDR2 FQGNSA.

The CDR3 bases are TGTGCCAGCAGCTTGGCGACTCAAGAGACCCAGTACTTC. Residues: CASSLATQETQYF. The V call is TRBV5-4, the J call TRBJ2-5; unclear D gene. The CDR3 extends over 13 amino acids. The germline CDR1 and CDR2 sequences are SGHNT and YYREEE (reference sequence). Deletions cut 0 bases from V and 2 bases from J, with 5 bases between. The entire variable domain, with the rest obtained from reference TRBV5-4 and TRBJ2-5, is as follows: ETGVTQSPTHLIKTRGQQVTLRCSSQSGHNTVSWYQQALGQGPQFIFQYYREEENGRGNFPPRFSGLQFPNYSSELNVNALELDDSALYLCASSLATQETQYFGPGTRLLVL.

The CDR3 coding sequence is TGTGCCAGCTCACGAGCGGGGACAGGGCCCACCGGGGAGCTGTTTTTT. This encodes CASSRAGTGPTGELFF. This sequence joins TRBV18 and TRBJ2-2, with TRBD1 matching 9 bases. With V trimmed by 4 bases and J by 4 bases, 7 bases remained unmatched. Germline CDR1 reads KGHSH; CDR2 reads LQKENI. CDR3 length equals 16 residues.

This clone appeared a few times. The rearrangement links TRBV19 to TRBJ2-3; tentative D call: TRBD1 (5 bases). The CDR3 covers 14 residues. V was cut by 7 bases and J by 1 base, with 12 bases left in between. Per germline, CDR1 LNHDA and CDR2 SQIVND (reference sequence). DNA for the CDR3: TGTGCCAGTATTCCCAGGGAACGCACAGATACGCAGTATTTT. The encoded protein is CASIPRERTDTQYF.

Worth noting for this clone: Its ends do not fully match the called genes, so a read error is possible. The chain is built from TRBV4-2 and TRBJ1-5; TRBD1 agrees at 9 bases. The germline V gene encodes CDR1 LGHNA and CDR2 YNFKEQ. The CDR3 is made up of 20 amino acids. The CDR3 region has the DNA TGTGCCAGCAGCCGAACTAGGGGACAGGGTGGCGTTATGAGCAATCAGCCCCAGAATTTT. The encoded protein is CASSRTRGQGGVMSNQPQNF.

This chain uses TRBV7-8 with TRBJ2-1, with a possible D match to TRBD2 (6 bases). Trimming took off 2 bases at V and 4 bases at J, with 9 bases between the two ends. The CDR3 sequence is 14 residues long. Per germline, CDR1 SGHVS and CDR2 FQNEAQ. The CDR3 nucleotides read TGTGCCAGCAGCTTAATGGGGAGGTACAATGAGCAGTTCTTC. Residues: CASSLMGRYNEQFF.

This clone was seen a handful of times. The CDR3 region has the DNA TGCGCCAGCAGCTTGGGACACATCACCGGGGAGCTGTTTTTT. Residues: CASSLGHITGELFF. This chain links TRBV5-1 with TRBJ2-2; no firm D call. Germline CDR1 reads SGHRS; CDR2 reads YFSETQ. Trimming pared 0 bases from V and 4 bases from J, leaving 7 bases between. The CDR3 extends over 14 amino acids. The complete variable domain, with remaining parts taken from reference TRBV5-1 and TRBJ2-2, reads KAGVTQTPRYLIKTRGQQVTLSCSPISGHRSVSWYQQTPGQGLQFLFEYFSETQRNKGNFPGRFSGRQFSNSRSEMNVSTLELGDSALYLCASSLGHITGELFFGEGSRLTVL.

The CDR3 coding sequence is TGTGCCAGCGGAAAGGGGTACGAGCAGTACGTC. This codes for CASGKGYEQYV. The J gene is TRBJ2-7, the V gene TRBV2, with D tentatively TRBD1 (5 bases). CDR3 size: 11 residues. V lost 8 bases and J 4 bases, leaving 9 bases between the germline ends. Germline loops: CDR1 SNHLY, CDR2 FYNNEI.

The chain couples TRBV5-6 to TRBJ1-1; a possible D gene is TRBD1 (5 bases). V was clipped by 0 bases and J by 3 bases, with 18 bases between them. This CDR3 spans 17 amino acids. The germline gives CDR1 SGHDT, CDR2 YYEEEE. CDR3 DNA: TGTGCCAGCAGCTTGGCAGGGAGAGCCGGCGGGGACACTGAAGCTTTCTTT. This codes for CASSLAGRAGGDTEAFF.

The genes are TRBV5-4 and TRBJ1-1; possible D gene TRBD1, 6 bases. This CDR3 contains 13 residues. The germline gives CDR1 SGHNT, CDR2 YYREEE (reference sequence). Trimming stripped 2 bases from V and 1 base from J, with 6 bases between. The DNA for the CDR3 is TGTGCCAGCAGCTTACAGGGGAACACTGAAGCTTTCTTT. Translating gives CASSLQGNTEAFF.

The chain joins TRBV28 to TRBJ1-2; 9 bases match TRBD1. The germline gives CDR1 MDHEN, CDR2 SYDVKM. The CDR3 sequence is 14 residues long. The V gene end was trimmed by 9 bases and the J gene end by 7 bases; junction bases not matched to a gene: 12. The CDR3 here is CASDRDRAFGGYTF. The DNA for the CDR3 is TGTGCCAGTGACCGGGACAGGGCTTTCGGTGGCTACACCTTC.

The chain employs TRBV4-1 and TRBJ1-2; possible D gene TRBD1, 5 bases. V was pared by 0 bases and J by 6 bases, with 23 bases between. This CDR3 is 18 amino acids long. Germline V CDR1 and CDR2: MGHRA, YSYEKL. CDR3 in amino acids: CASSQDRDFGQAGNGYTF. In DNA form, the CDR3 reads TGCGCCAGCAGCCAAGATAGGGACTTCGGGCAGGCGGGAAATGGCTACACCTTC.

The genes are TRBV6-1 and TRBJ2-3; 10 nucleotides agree with TRBD2. The germline gives CDR1 MNHNS, CDR2 SASEGT. The CDR3 sequence is 14 residues long. V lost 6 bases, J lost 3 bases, and 3 bases stayed unmatched. The DNA of the CDR3 is TGTGCCAGCAGCGGGGGACTAGCGACAGATACGCAGTATTTT. It yields the protein CASSGGLATDTQYF.

The gene calls are TRBV6-1 and TRBJ1-5, with 8 bases identical to TRBD1. The CDR3 is 15 residues long. The V gene end was trimmed by 8 bases and the J gene end by 6 bases; junction bases not matched to a gene: 12. CDR1 is MNHNS, CDR2 SASEGT, per germline. DNA for the CDR3: TGTGCCAGCGGACCGACAGGGGAAAGGTCTCAGCCCCAGCATTTT. Encoded protein: CASGPTGERSQPQHF.

This clone showed up just once. The rearrangement links TRBV30 to TRBJ1-2, with D possibly matching TRBD1 (5 bases). Germline V gene sequence: CDR1 GTSNPN, CDR2 SVGIG (reference sequence). Trimming took off 0 bases at V and 7 bases at J, with 15 bases between the two ends. The CDR3 is 14 residues long. CDR3 DNA sequence: TGTGCCTGGAGTGTACAGGTCGGCAGGGCTGGCTACACCTTC. This gives the protein CAWSVQVGRAGYTF.

The chain employs TRBV10-3 and TRBJ1-2; D is unclear. The CDR3 extends over 14 amino acids. V was pared by 4 bases and J by 8 bases, with 17 bases between. Germline V gene sequence: CDR1 ENHRY, CDR2 SYGVKD. CDR3 bases: TGTGCCATCAGTGCGCTACGGGAGGTTGGCGGCTACACCTTC. This codes for CAISALREVGGYTF.

This chain connects TRBV10-1 to TRBJ2-1; TRBD1 matches 9 bases. This CDR3 is 16 amino acids long. The V segment lost 6 bases and the J segment 0 bases; nucleotides outside the gene matches: 6. The germline V gene has CDR1 WNHNN and CDR2 SYGVQD (reference sequence). DNA for the CDR3: TGCGCCAGCAGGGACTTGGACAGGGGCTCCTACAATGAGCAGTTCTTC. Amino acid sequence: CASRDLDRGSYNEQFF.